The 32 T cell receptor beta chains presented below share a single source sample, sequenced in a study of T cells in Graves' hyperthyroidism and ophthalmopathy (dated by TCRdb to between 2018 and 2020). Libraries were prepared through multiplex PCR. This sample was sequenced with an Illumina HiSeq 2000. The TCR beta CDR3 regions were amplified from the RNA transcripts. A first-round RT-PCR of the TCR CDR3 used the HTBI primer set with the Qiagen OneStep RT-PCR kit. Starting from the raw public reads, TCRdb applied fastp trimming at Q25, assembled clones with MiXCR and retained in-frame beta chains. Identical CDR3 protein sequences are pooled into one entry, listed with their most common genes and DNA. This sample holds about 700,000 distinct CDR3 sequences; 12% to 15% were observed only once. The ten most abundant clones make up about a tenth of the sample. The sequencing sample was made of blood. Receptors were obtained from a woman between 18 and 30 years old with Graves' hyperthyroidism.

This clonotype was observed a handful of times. CDR3 DNA: TGTGCCAGCAGTTACAGTTACCGCGGGCTGGCAGATACGCAGTATTTT. Translating it yields CASSYSYRGLADTQYF. This sequence joins TRBV6-5 and TRBJ2-3, with TRBD2 as a possible D gene (5 bases). The V gene lost 2 bases and the J gene lost 4 bases, with 16 bases spanning the gap. Germline lookup yields CDR1 MNHEY and CDR2 SVGAGI. The CDR3 runs 16 residues.

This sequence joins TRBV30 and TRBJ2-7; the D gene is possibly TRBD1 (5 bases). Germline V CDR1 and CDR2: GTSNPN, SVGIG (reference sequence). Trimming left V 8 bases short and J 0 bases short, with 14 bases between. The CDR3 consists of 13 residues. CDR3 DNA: TGTGCCAGTAGTAGGACACCCTCCTACGAGCAGTACTTC. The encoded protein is CASSRTPSYEQYF.

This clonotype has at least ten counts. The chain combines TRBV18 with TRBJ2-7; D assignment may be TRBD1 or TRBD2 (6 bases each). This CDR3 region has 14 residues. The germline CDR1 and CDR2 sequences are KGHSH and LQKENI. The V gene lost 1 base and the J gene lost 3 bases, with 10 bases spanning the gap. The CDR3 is CASSPRGAVYEQYF. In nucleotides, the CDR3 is TGTGCCAGCTCACCACGGGGGGCGGTCTACGAGCAGTACTTC.

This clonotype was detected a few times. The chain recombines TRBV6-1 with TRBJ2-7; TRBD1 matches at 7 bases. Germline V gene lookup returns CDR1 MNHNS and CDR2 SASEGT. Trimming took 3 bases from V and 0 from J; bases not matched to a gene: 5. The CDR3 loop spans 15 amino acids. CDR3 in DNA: TGTGCCAGCAGTGACCGGGACAGAACCTCCTACGAGCAGTACTTC. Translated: CASSDRDRTSYEQYF.

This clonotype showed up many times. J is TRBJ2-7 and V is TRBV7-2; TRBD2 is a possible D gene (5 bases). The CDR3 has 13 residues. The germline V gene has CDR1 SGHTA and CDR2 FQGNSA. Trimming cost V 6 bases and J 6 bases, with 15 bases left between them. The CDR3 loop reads CASRRAEEAEQYF. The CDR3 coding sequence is TGTGCCAGCAGGAGAGCGGAGGAGGCCGAGCAGTACTTC.

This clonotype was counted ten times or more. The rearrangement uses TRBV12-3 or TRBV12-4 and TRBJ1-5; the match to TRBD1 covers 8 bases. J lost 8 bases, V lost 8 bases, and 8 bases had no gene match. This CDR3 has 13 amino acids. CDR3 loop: CASGSSTGEPQHF. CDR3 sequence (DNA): TGTGCCAGCGGGTCATCGACAGGGGAGCCCCAGCATTTT.

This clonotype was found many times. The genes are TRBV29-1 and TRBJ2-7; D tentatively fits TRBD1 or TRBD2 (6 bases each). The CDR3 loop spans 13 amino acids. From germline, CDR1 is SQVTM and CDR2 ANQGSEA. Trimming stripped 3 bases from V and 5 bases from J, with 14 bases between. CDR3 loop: CSVDPGGGDEQYF. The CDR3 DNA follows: TGCAGCGTTGATCCCGGAGGGGGAGACGAGCAGTACTTC.

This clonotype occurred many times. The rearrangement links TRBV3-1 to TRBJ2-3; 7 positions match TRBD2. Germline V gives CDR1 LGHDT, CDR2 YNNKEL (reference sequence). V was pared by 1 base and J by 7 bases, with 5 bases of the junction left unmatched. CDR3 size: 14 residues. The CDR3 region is CASSQAGGGNTQYF. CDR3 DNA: TGTGCCAGCAGCCAAGCGGGAGGTGGAAATACGCAGTATTTT.

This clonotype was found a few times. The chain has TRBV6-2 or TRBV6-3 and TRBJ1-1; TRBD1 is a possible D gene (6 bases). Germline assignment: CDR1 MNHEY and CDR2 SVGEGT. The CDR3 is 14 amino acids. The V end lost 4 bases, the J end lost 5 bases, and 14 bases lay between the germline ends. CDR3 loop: CASSWKGVGTEAFF. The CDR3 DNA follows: TGTGCCAGCAGTTGGAAGGGGGTTGGAACTGAAGCTTTCTTT.

In DNA form, the CDR3 reads TGCAGTGCTAGAGATCGATATAGGACTAGCAAGCAGTTCTTC. Amino acid sequence: CSARDRYRTSKQFF. The V gene is TRBV20-1, the J gene TRBJ2-1, with TRBD2 matching 8 bases. This CDR3 spans 14 amino acids. Germline lookup yields CDR1 DFQATT and CDR2 SNEGSKA (reference sequence). The junction had 9 bases not matched to a gene; V was cut back by 0 bases and J by 11 bases.

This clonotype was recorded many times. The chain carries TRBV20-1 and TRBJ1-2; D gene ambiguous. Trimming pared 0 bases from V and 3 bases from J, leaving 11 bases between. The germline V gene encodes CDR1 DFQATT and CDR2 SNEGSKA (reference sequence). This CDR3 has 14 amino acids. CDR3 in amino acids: CSARDGRVDYGYTF. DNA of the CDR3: TGCAGTGCTAGAGATGGACGAGTAGACTATGGCTACACCTTC.

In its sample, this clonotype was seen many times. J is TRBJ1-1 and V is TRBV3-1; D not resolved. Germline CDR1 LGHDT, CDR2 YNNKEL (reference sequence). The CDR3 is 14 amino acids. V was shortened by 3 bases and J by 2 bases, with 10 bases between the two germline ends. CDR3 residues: CASSQWIGNTEAFF. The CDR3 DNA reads TGTGCCAGCAGCCAGTGGATAGGCAACACTGAAGCTTTCTTT. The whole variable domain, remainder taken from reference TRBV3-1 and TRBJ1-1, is DTAVSQTPKYLVTQMGNDKSIKCEQNLGHDTMYWYKQDSKKFLKIMFSYNNKELIINETVPNRFSPKSPDKAHLNLHINSLELGDSAVYFCASSQWIGNTEAFFGQGTRLTVV.

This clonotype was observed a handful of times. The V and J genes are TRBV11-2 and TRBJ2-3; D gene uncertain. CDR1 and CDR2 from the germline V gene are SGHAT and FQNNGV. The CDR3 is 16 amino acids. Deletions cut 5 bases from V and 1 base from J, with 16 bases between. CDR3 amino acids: CASSDLTLSGTDTQYF. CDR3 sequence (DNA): TGTGCCAGCAGCGACTTAACTCTAAGCGGCACAGATACGCAGTATTTT. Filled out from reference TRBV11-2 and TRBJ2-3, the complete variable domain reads EAGVAQSPRYKIIEKRQSVAFWCNPISGHATLYWYQQILGQGPKLLIQFQNNGVVDDSQLPKDRFSAERLKGVDSTLKIQPAKLEDSAVYLCASSDLTLSGTDTQYFGPGTRLTVL.

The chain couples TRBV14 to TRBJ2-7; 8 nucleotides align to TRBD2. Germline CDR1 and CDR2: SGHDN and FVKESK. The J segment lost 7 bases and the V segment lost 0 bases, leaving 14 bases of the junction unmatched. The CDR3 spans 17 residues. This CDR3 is CASSQEVVPGGPGEQYF. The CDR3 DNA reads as TGTGCCAGCAGCCAAGAGGTTGTCCCGGGAGGGCCGGGAGAGCAGTACTTC. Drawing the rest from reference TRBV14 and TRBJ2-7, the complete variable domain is EAGVTQFPSHSVIEKGQTVTLRCDPISGHDNLYWYRRVMGKEIKFLLHFVKESKQDESGMPNNRFLAERTGGTYSTLKVQPAELEDSGVYFCASSQEVVPGGPGEQYFGPGTRLTVT.

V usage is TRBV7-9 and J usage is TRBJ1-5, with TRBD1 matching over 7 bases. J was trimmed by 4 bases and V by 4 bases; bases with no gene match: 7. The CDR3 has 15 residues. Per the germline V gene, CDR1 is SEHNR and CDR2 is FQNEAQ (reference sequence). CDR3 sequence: CASSSTQQGNQPQHF. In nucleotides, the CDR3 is TGTGCCAGCAGCTCTACCCAACAGGGGAATCAGCCCCAGCATTTT.

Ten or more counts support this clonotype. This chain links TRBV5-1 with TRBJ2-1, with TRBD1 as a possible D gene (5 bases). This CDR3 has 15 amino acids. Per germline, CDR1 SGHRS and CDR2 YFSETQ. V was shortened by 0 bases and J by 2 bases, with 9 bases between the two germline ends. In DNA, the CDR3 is TGCGCCAGCAGCTTGGGTGGGGCGCCCTACAATGAGCAGTTCTTC. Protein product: CASSLGGAPYNEQFF. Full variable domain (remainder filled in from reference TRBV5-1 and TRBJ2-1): KAGVTQTPRYLIKTRGQQVTLSCSPISGHRSVSWYQQTPGQGLQFLFEYFSETQRNKGNFPGRFSGRQFSNSRSEMNVSTLELGDSALYLCASSLGGAPYNEQFFGPGTRLTVL.

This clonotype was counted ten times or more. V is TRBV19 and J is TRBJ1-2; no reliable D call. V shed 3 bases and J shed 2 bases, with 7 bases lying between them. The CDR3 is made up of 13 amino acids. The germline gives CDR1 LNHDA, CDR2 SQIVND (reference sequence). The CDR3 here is CASSISLNYGYTF. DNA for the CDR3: TGTGCCAGTAGTATCTCACTGAACTATGGCTACACCTTC. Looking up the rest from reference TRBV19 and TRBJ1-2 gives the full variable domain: DGGITQSPKYLFRKEGQNVTLSCEQNLNHDAMYWYRQDPGQGLRLIYYSQIVNDFQKGDIAEGYSVSREKKESFPLTVTSAQKNPTAFYLCASSISLNYGYTFGSGTRLTVV.

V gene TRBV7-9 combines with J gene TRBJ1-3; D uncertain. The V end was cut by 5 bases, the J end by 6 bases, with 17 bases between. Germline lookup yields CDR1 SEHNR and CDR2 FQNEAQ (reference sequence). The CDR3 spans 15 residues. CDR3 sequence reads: CASSQEPSSANTIYF. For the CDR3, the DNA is TGTGCCAGCAGCCAAGAACCGTCTTCCGCAAACACCATATATTTT.

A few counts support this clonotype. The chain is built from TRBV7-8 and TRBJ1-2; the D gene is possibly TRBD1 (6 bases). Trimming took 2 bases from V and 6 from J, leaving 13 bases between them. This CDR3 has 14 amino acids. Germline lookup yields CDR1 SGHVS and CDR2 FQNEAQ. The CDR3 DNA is TGTGCCAGCAGCTTATACGTCACAGGGCATGGCTACACCTTC. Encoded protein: CASSLYVTGHGYTF.

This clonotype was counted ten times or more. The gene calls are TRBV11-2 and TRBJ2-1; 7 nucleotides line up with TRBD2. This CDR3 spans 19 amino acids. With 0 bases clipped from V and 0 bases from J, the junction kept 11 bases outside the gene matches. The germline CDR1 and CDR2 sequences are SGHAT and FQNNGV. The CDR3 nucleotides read TGTGCCAGCAGCTTAGAACCCCTGCGGGGGTTAAGCTCCTACAATGAGCAGTTCTTC. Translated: CASSLEPLRGLSSYNEQFF.

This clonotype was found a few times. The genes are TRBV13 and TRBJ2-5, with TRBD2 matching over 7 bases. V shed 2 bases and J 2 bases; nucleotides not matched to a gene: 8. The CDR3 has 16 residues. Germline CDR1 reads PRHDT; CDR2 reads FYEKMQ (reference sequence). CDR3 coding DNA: TGTGCCAGCAGCTTACGGGGGGAAGGTTTGCAAGAGACCCAGTACTTC. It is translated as CASSLRGEGLQETQYF.

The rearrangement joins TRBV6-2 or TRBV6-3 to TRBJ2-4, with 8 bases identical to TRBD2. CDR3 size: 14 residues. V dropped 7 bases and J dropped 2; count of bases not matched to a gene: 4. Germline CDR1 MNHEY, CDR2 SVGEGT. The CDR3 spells CASKAGATKNIQYF. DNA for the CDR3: TGTGCCAGCAAAGCGGGGGCTACCAAAAACATTCAGTACTTC.

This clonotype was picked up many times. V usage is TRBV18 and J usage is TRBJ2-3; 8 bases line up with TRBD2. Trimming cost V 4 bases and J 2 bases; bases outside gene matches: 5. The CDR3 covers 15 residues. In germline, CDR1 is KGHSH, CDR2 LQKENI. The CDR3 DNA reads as TGTGCCAGCTCACGAGACGGGAGGGTCACAGATACGCAGTATTTT. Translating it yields CASSRDGRVTDTQYF.

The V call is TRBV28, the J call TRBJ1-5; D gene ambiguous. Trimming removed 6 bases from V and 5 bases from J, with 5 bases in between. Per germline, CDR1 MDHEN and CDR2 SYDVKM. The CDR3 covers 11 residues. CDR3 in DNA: TGTGCCAGCAGCCGCCATCAGCCCCAGCATTTT. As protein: CASSRHQPQHF.

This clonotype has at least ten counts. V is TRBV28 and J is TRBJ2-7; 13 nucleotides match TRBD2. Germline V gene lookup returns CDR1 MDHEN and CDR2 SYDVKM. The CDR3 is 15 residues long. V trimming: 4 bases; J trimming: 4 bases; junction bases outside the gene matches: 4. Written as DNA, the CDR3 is TGTGCCAGCAGTTCCCCGGGACTAGCGGGATACGAGCAGTACTTC. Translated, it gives CASSSPGLAGYEQYF. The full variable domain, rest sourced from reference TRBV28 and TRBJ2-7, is DVKVTQSSRYLVKRTGEKVFLECVQDMDHENMFWYRQDPGLGLRLIYFSYDVKMKEKGDIPEGYSVSREKKERFSLILESASTNQTSMYLCASSSPGLAGYEQYFGPGTRLTVT.

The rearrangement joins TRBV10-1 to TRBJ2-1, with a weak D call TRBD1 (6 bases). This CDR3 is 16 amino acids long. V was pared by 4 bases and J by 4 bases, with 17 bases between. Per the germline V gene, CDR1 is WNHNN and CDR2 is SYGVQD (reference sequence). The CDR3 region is CASSGGGSVHYNEQFF. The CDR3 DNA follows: TGCGCCAGCAGTGGAGGGGGTAGCGTTCATTACAATGAGCAGTTCTTC.

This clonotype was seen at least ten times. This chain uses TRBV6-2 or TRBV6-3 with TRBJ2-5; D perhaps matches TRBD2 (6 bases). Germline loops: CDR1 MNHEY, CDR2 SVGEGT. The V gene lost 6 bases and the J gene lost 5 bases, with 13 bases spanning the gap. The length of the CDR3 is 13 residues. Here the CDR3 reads CASRRGMSETQYF. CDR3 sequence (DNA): TGTGCCAGCAGGCGGGGTATGTCCGAGACCCAGTACTTC.

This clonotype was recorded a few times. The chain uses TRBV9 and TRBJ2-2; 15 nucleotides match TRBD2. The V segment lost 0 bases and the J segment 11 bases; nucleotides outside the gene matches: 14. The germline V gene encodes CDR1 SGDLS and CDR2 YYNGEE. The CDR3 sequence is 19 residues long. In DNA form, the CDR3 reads TGTGCCAGCAGCGTAGGGGCCGGACTAGCGGGAGGGTCACCCTCCGAGCTGTTTTTT. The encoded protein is CASSVGAGLAGGSPSELFF.

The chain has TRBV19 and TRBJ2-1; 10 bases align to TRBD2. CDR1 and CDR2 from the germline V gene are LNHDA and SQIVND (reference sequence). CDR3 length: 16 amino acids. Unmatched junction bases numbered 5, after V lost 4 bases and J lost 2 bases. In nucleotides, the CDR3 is TGTGCCAGTAGTAAATTAGCGGGGGGAACCTACAATGAGCAGTTCTTC. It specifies CASSKLAGGTYNEQFF.

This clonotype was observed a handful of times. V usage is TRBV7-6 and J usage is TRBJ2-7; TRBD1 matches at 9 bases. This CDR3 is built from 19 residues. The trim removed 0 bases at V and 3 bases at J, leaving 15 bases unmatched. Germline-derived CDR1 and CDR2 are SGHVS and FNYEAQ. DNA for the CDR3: TGTGCCAGCAGCTTAGCGGGGTACAGGGGGCGGTATAACCTCTACGAGCAGTACTTC. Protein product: CASSLAGYRGRYNLYEQYF.

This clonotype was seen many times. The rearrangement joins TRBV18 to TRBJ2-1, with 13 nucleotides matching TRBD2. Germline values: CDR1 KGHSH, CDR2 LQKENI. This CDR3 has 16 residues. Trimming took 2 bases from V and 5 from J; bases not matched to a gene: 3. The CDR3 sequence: CASSPRTSGRHNEQFF. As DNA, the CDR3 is TGTGCCAGCTCACCAAGGACTAGCGGGAGACACAATGAGCAGTTCTTC.

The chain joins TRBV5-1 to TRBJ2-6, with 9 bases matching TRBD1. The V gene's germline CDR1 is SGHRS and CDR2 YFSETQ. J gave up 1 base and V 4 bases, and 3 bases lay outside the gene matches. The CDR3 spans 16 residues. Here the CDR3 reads CASSPGQGSGANVLTF. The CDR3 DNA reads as TGCGCCAGCAGCCCGGGACAGGGATCTGGGGCCAACGTCCTGACTTTC.